A single T cell receptor beta chain is shown here with its context. Its specificity is not known. UMIs incorporating a 6-nucleotide sample barcode were appended by means of template switching. Both the TCRalpha cDNA and the TCRbeta cDNA were taken through two nested PCRs, lasting approximately 16 and 9 cycles. One entry per CDR3 protein, without DNA, is what TCRdb gives after re-calling the 5' RACE reads. This repertoire comprises about 380,000 distinct CDR3 sequences; its ten largest clones make up 2.5% to 3%. CDR3 length equals 16 residues. Germline V gene data show CDR1 as SEHNR and CDR2 as FQNEAQ (reference sequence). The data were taken from a study of monozygotic twins with inflammatory bowel disease. General study findings and limits: Similarity of repertoires did not differ between concordant and discordant twins, possibly from limited power. Evidence did not back any single strong signal or clonotype linked to IBD.

This receptor was identified in a human donor with ulcerative colitis or Crohn's disease, or a healthy co-twin of an affected twin (not recorded which). The sequenced sample was blood. The chain couples TRBV7-9 to TRBJ2-3. The CDR3: CASSLEYGTSTDTQYF.